These T cell receptor beta chains were read from a single sample in a study of control samples from healthy donors and cancer patients. Clones were sequenced by immunoSEQ multiplex PCR, and TCRdb holds only the in-frame ones, with some missing. The profile shows some 89,000 clones, over 75% of them singletons. Sequencing was done on a sample of blood. These receptors originate from a woman aged 40 to 49 in good health. The CDR3 runs from the conserved cysteine through the conserved F or W. The D gene is left open where the match is weak. The size entry is marked missing in some rows and otherwise reads once, few, many or a size class.

CDR3nt	CDR3aa	abundance	v_gene	d_gene	j_gene
TGTGCCACCAGCGATCGGGACGCTGGAAACACCATATATTTT	CATSDRDAGNTIYF	NA	TRBV24-1	NA	TRBJ1-3
TGTGCCAGTAGTATGTTAGGACTAGCGGGGGGCGTTAATACGCAGTATTTT	CASSMLGLAGGVNTQYF	NA	TRBV19	TRBD2	TRBJ2-3
TGTGCCAGTAGTATCTCGGCCTGGACAGTCTCCTACGAGCAGTACTTC	CASSISAWTVSYEQYF	NA	TRBV19	NA	TRBJ2-7
TGCAGCGTCCAGGGATACTCCTACGAGCAGTACTTC	CSVQGYSYEQYF	NA	TRBV29-1	NA	TRBJ2-7
TGTGCCACCAGTGATCCCGGGACAGGGGGAGGCACCGGGGAGCTGTTTTTT	CATSDPGTGGGTGELFF	NA	TRBV24-1	TRBD1	TRBJ2-2
TGTGCCAGCAGTGAATATGTGACTGCAAACTATGGCTACACCTTC	CASSEYVTANYGYTF	NA	TRBV2	NA	TRBJ1-2
TGTGCCAGCAGCTTAGGGACAGGGGGATGGGATGAGCAGTTCTTC	CASSLGTGGWDEQFF	NA	TRBV11-3	TRBD1	TRBJ2-1
TGTGCCTGCCCGACTAGCGGGGGCCTATCCGGGGAGCTGTTTTTT	CACPTSGGLSGELFF	NA	TRBV30	TRBD2	TRBJ2-2
TGTGCCAGCAGTGTCAACTTTGGCGGGGGGGCCTACAATGAGCAGTTCTTC	CASSVNFGGGAYNEQFF	NA	TRBV6-4	TRBD2	TRBJ2-1
TGTGCCACCAGTGCCCCGACAGGGGAACGTAACTATGGCTACACCTTC	CATSAPTGERNYGYTF	few	TRBV24-1	TRBD1	TRBJ1-2
TGTGCCAGCAGTTTGCTTCCCTATGGCTACACCTTC	CASSLLPYGYTF	few	TRBV12-3/TRBV12-4	NA	TRBJ1-2
TGTGCCAGCAGCGTAGGCGGTCTGAACATCGGGGAGCTGTTTTTT	CASSVGGLNIGELFF	NA	TRBV9	NA	TRBJ2-2
TGTGCCAGCAGCTTAATCGGGGGAACGATTGCCGGGGAGCTGTTTTTT	CASSLIGGTIAGELFF	once	TRBV7-8	NA	TRBJ2-2
TGCGCCAGCAGCTTGTCCGGCAGGGAGAACTATGGCTACACCTTC	CASSLSGRENYGYTF	NA	TRBV5-1	NA	TRBJ1-2
TGTGCCAGCAGTGAATATGACCTCCCCGGGGAGCTGTTTTTT	CASSEYDLPGELFF	NA	TRBV25-1	NA	TRBJ2-2
TGTGCCACCAGCAGAGCCCGGGGGACCTTGAACACTGAAGCTTTCTTT	CATSRARGTLNTEAFF	NA	TRBV15	NA	TRBJ1-1
TGTGCCAGCTGCCTAGCGGGGGGGTCCTACGAGCAGTACTTC	CASCLAGGSYEQYF	NA	TRBV13	TRBD2	TRBJ2-7
TGTGCCAGCAGCTTGGGATATGGCTACACCTTC	CASSLGYGYTF	NA	TRBV13	NA	TRBJ1-2
TGTGCCAGCAGTTTCAACAGCCCCTACGAGCAGTACTTC	CASSFNSPYEQYF	NA	TRBV12-3/TRBV12-4	NA	TRBJ2-7
TGTGCCAGCAGTTACTCGATAGGGACAGGGGGTGGCTACACCTTC	CASSYSIGTGGGYTF	NA	TRBV6-5	TRBD1	TRBJ1-2
TGTGCCAGCAGCATCGGACAGGTTGGAAACACCATATATTTT	CASSIGQVGNTIYF	NA	TRBV7-2	TRBD1	TRBJ1-3
TGTGCCAGCAGTCGCCACGGCCAGGGGGTCAACACAGATACGCAGTATTTT	CASSRHGQGVNTDTQYF	NA	TRBV27	TRBD1	TRBJ2-3
TGCGCCAGCAGCCAAGCGGGACAGGTGAACACTGAAGCTTTCTTT	CASSQAGQVNTEAFF	NA	TRBV4-3	TRBD1	TRBJ1-1
TGTGCCACCAAAAGGACAGGGTTGGGTAATGAGCAGTTCTTC	CATKRTGLGNEQFF	NA	TRBV6-5	TRBD1	TRBJ2-1
TGTGCCAGCAGTTACAAGTCGAACACTGAAGCTTTCTTT	CASSYKSNTEAFF	NA	TRBV6-5	NA	TRBJ1-1
TGTGCCATCAGTGGGGGACAGGGGGCTGAAGCTTTCTTT	CAISGGQGAEAFF	NA	TRBV10-3	TRBD1	TRBJ1-1
TGTGCCATCAGTAAAAAGGGGGACAATGAGCAGTTCTTC	CAISKKGDNEQFF	NA	TRBV10-3	NA	TRBJ2-1
TGTGCCAGCAGCGTAGGAGGAATGACCCAAAATGAAAAACTGTTTTTT	CASSVGGMTQNEKLFF	NA	TRBV9	NA	TRBJ1-4
TGTGCCAGCAGTTTAGACACATACAATGAGCAGTTCTTC	CASSLDTYNEQFF	NA	TRBV27	NA	TRBJ2-1
TGTGCCAGCAGCTTAGCGGGCGGGCAGGGGGCTGAAAAACTGTTTTTT	CASSLAGGQGAEKLFF	few	TRBV11-3	TRBD1	TRBJ1-4
TGTGCCAGCAGCGCCGGGGGGCGGGGACAGGGTCATAGCAATCAGCCCCAGCATTTT	CASSAGGRGQGHSNQPQHF	NA	TRBV21-1	NA	TRBJ1-5
TGTGCCACCAGCACGGATTGGAACACTGAAGCTTTCTTT	CATSTDWNTEAFF	NA	TRBV15	NA	TRBJ1-1
TGTGCCATCAGTGAAAGACAGGCTAACACTGAAGCTTTCTTT	CAISERQANTEAFF	NA	TRBV10-3	NA	TRBJ1-1
TGTGCCAGCAGTTACTCGACTTTGGGAGGGAATGAGCAGTTCTTC	CASSYSTLGGNEQFF	NA	TRBV6-5	TRBD2	TRBJ2-1
TGTGCCAGCAGTGAAGGGCAGGAGAAGTATTTT	CASSEGQEKYF	NA	TRBV6-1	NA	TRBJ2-3
TGCGCCAGCACTATCGACGGTAACTATGGCTACACCTTC	CASTIDGNYGYTF	NA	TRBV5-1	NA	TRBJ1-2
TGTGCCACCATGGACTGGGGCGCCAAAAACATTCAGTACTTC	CATMDWGAKNIQYF	NA	TRBV19	NA	TRBJ2-4
TGTGCTAGCAGCGTCAGGGCCACTATCGGGGGCTACACCTTC	CASSVRATIGGYTF	NA	TRBV9	NA	TRBJ1-2
TGTGCCAGCAGCTTATTAACAGTCTCCCCGCAGTACTTC	CASSLLTVSPQYF	once	TRBV7-2	NA	TRBJ2-7
TGTGCCAGCAGCAAACAGACAGATTTCTTCGGTAATTCACCCCTCCACTTT	CASSKQTDFFGNSPLHF	once	TRBV9	NA	TRBJ1-6
TGTGCCACCAGTGAGCCGGGTTCCACTGAAGCTTTCTTT	CATSEPGSTEAFF	NA	TRBV24-1	NA	TRBJ1-1
TGTGCCAGCAGCCAAGAGTCGGGGAACTGTCAGCCCCAGCATTTT	CASSQESGNCQPQHF	NA	TRBV3-1/TRBV3-2	NA	TRBJ1-5
TGTGCCATCAGGACGACAGGGGTGAAAACTGAAGCTTTCTTT	CAIRTTGVKTEAFF	NA	TRBV10-3	TRBD1	TRBJ1-1
TGCAGCGTTGAACGGGACAGGGACAATGAGCAGTTCTTC	CSVERDRDNEQFF	NA	TRBV29-1	TRBD1	TRBJ2-1
TGTGCCAGCACCTCACCGGGCACTGAAGCTTTCTTT	CASTSPGTEAFF	NA	TRBV9	NA	TRBJ1-1
TGCGCCAGCAGCCAAGTTCAGGGGAGAGGTTCACCCCTCCACTTT	CASSQVQGRGSPLHF	NA	TRBV4-3	NA	TRBJ1-6
TGTGCCTGGAGCCAGGATAGCAATCAGCCCCAGCATTTT	CAWSQDSNQPQHF	NA	TRBV30	NA	TRBJ1-5
TGTGCCAGCAGTGAAGAACGGAGGACTGAAGCTTTCTTT	CASSEERRTEAFF	NA	TRBV2	NA	TRBJ1-1
TGTGCCACCAGCAGAAACGTACAGGGTGACTATGGCTACACCTTC	CATSRNVQGDYGYTF	NA	TRBV15	NA	TRBJ1-2
TGTGCCAGCTCACCGATCCGGTGTTGCGCCGGGGAGCTGTTTTTT	CASSPIRCCAGELFF	NA	TRBV18	NA	TRBJ2-2
TGTGCCAGCAGCGTAGAAGGGGGACTTACCATCACAGATACGCAGTATTTT	CASSVEGGLTITDTQYF	once	TRBV9	NA	TRBJ2-3
TGTGCCAGCAGTGAAGAAAGGTGGGAACTAGGGGCTTTCTTT	CASSEERWELGAFF	NA	TRBV6-1	NA	TRBJ1-1
TGTGCCAGTAGTATAGGGGGTTATGGCGCTGAAGCTTTCTTT	CASSIGGYGAEAFF	NA	TRBV19	NA	TRBJ1-1
TGTGCCAGCAGCTCCCCCGAGCGGGGGGTCGGGGAGCTGTTTTTT	CASSSPERGVGELFF	NA	TRBV7-3	TRBD2	TRBJ2-2
TGTGCCACCAGTGATTTGGGGGGACAGGGAGGATCGAATGAGCAGTTCTTC	CATSDLGGQGGSNEQFF	NA	TRBV24-1	TRBD1	TRBJ2-1